The entry below gives a single T cell receptor (beta chain) sequence along with its context. This sample stems from a study of control samples from healthy donors and cancer patients. The germline V gene encodes CDR1 SGHRS and CDR2 YFSETQ. The CDR3 is made up of 15 amino acids. Trimming took off 1 base at V and 1 base at J, with 12 bases between the two ends. This table comes from immunoSEQ multiplex PCR, and its TCRdb copy is limited to in-frame clones, with some not included. The table has roughly 24,000 clones, 82% seen once; the top ten hold about 23%. The sequence derives from a man aged 55 to 70 with colorectal cancer. The sequenced sample was PBMCs. The V gene is TRBV5-1, the J gene TRBJ2-7; D possibly corresponds to TRBD1 (6 bases). The CDR3 nucleotides are TGCGCCAGCAGCTTGACCAACAGGGTATCCTACGAGCAGTACTTC. It specifies CASSLTNRVSYEQYF.